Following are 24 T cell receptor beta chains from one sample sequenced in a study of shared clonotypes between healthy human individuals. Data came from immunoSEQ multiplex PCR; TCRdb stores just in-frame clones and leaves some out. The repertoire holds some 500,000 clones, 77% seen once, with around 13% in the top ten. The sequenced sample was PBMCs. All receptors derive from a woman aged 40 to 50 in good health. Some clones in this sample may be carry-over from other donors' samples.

CDR3 residues: CASSLGTLAGELFF. The CDR3 bases are TGTGCCAGCAGCTTGGGAACCCTGGCCGGGGAGCTGTTTTTT. The chain uses TRBV7-9 and TRBJ2-2; unclear D gene. The germline CDR1 and CDR2 sequences are SEHNR and FQNEAQ (reference sequence). Trimming removed 3 bases at V and 6 bases at J, with 11 bases between. This CDR3 has 14 amino acids.

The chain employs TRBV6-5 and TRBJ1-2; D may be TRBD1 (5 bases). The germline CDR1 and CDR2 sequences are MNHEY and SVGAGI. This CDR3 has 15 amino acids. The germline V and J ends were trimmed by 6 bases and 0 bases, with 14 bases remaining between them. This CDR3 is CASRIRDGANYGYTF. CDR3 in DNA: TGTGCCAGCAGGATACGGGACGGAGCTAACTATGGCTACACCTTC.

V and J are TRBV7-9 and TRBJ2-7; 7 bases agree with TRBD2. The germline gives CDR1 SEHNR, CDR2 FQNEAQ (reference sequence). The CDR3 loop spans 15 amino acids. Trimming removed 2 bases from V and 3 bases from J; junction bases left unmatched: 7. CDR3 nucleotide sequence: TGTGCCAGCAGCTTAAGTATCGGGGAGGGCTACGAGCAGTACTTC. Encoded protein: CASSLSIGEGYEQYF.

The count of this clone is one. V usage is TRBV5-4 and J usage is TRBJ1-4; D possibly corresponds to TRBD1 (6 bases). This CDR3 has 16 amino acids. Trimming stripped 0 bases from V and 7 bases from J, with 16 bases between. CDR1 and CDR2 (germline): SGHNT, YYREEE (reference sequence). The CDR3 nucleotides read TGTGCCAGCAGCTTGGGGCAGGGGAAAGGGGGTGAAAAACTGTTTTTT. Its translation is CASSLGQGKGGEKLFF.

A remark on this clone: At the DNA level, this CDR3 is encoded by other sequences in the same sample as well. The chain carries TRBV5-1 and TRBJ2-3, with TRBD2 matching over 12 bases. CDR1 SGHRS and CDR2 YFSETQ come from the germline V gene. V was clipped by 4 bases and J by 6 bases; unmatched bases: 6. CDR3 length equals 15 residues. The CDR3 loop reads CASSLGLAGSDTQYF. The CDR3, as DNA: TGCGCCAGCAGCCTTGGACTAGCGGGAAGCGATACGCAGTATTTT.

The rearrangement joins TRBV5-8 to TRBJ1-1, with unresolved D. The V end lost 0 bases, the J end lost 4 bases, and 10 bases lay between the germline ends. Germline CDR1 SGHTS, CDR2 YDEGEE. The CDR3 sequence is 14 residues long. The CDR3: CASSLERVGTEAFF. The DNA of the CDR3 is TGTGCCAGCAGCTTGGAGAGGGTAGGCACTGAAGCTTTCTTT. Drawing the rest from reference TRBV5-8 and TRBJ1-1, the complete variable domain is EAGVTQSPTHLIKTRGQQATLRCSPISGHTSVYWYQQALGLGLQFLLWYDEGEERNRGNFPPRFSGRQFPNYSSELNVNALELEDSALYLCASSLERVGTEAFFGQGTRLTVV.

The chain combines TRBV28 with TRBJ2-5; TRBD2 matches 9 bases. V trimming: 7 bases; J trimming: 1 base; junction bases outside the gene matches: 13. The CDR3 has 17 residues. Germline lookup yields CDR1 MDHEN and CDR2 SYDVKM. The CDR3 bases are TGTGCCAGCACCCCTCCTAGCGGGACCACCACCCAAGAGACCCAGTACTTC. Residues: CASTPPSGTTTQETQYF.

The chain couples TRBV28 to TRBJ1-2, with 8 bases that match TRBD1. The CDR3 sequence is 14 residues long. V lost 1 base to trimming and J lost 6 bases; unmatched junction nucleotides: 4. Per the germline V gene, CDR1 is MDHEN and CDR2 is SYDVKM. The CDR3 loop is CASSLLSTGDGYTF. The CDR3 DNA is TGTGCCAGCAGTTTATTGTCGACAGGGGATGGCTACACCTTC.

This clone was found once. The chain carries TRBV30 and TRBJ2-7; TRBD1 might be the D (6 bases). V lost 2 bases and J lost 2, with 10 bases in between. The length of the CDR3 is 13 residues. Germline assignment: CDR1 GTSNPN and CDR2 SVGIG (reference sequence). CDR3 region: CAWSSQGTYEQYF. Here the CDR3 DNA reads TGTGCCTGGAGTTCACAGGGAACCTACGAGCAGTACTTC.

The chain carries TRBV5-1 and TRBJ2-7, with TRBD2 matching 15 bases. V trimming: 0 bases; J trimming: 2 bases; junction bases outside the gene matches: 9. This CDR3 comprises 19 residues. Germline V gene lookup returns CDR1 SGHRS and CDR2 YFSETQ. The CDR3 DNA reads TGCGCCAGCAGCTTGGCCCCGGGACTAGCGGGAGGTAAGGCCTACGAGCAGTACTTC. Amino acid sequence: CASSLAPGLAGGKAYEQYF.

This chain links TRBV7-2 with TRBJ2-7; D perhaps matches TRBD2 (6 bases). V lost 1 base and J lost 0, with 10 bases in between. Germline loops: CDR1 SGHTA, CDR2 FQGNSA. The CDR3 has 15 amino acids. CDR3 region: CASSLGRGNSYEQYF. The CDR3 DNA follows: TGTGCCAGCAGCTTAGGGCGCGGGAACTCCTACGAGCAGTACTTC.

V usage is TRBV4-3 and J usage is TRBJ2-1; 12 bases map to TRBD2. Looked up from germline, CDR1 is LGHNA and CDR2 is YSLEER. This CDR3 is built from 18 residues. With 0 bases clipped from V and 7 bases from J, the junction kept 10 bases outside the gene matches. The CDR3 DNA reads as TGCGCCAGCAGCCAAGATCTTCCGACTAGCGGGAGACAGAATGAGCAGTTCTTC. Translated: CASSQDLPTSGRQNEQFF.

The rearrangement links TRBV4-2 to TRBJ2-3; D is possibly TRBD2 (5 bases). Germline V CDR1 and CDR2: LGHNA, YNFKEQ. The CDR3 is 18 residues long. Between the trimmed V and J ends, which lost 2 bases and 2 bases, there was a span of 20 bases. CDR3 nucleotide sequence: TGTGCCAGCAGCCAACTCCCGTTTACCAAGGACTCCACAGATACGCAGTATTTT. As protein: CASSQLPFTKDSTDTQYF.

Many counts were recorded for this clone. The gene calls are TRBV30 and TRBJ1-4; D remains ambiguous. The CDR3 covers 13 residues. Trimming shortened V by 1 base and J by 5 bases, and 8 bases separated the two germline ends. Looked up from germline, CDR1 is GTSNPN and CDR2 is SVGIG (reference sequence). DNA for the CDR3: TGTGCCTGGAGTGGGGGTGACAATGAAAAACTGTTTTTT. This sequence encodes CAWSGGDNEKLFF. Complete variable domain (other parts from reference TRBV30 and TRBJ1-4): SQTIHQWPATLVQPVGSPLSLECTVEGTSNPNLYWYRQAAGRGLQLLFYSVGIGQISSEVPQNLSASRPQDRQFILSSKKLLLSDSGFYLCAWSGGDNEKLFFGSGTQLSVL.

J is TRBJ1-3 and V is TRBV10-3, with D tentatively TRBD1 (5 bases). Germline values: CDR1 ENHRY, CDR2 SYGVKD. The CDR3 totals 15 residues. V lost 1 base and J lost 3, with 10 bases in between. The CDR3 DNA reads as TGTGCCATCAGTGAGTTGGGGACGGGTGGAAACACCATATATTTT. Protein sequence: CAISELGTGGNTIYF.

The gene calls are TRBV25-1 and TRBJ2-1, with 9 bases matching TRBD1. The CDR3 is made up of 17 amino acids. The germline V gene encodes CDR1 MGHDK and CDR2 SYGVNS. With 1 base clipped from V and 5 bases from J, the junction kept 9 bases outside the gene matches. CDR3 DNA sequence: TGTGCCAGCAGTGAATTCGGGGTGGGACAGGGAAACAATGAGCAGTTCTTC. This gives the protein CASSEFGVGQGNNEQFF.

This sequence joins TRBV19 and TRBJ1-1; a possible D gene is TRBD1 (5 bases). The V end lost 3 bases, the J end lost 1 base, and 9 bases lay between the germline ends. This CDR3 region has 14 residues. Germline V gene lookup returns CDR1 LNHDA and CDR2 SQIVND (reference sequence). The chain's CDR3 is CASSMFGTNTEAFF. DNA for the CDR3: TGTGCCAGTAGTATGTTTGGGACGAACACTGAAGCTTTCTTT.

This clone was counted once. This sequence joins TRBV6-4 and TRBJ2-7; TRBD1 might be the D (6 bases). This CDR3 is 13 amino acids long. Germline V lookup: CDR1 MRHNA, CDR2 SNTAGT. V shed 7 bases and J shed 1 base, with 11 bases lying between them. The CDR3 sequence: CASKSGQSYEQYF. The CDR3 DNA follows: TGTGCCAGCAAATCCGGACAGTCCTACGAGCAGTACTTC.

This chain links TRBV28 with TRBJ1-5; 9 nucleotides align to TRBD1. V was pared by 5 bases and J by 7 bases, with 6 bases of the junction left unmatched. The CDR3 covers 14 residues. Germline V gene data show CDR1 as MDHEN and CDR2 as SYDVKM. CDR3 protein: CASSPDRGKQPQHF. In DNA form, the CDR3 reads TGTGCCAGCAGTCCGGACAGGGGAAAGCAGCCCCAGCATTTT.

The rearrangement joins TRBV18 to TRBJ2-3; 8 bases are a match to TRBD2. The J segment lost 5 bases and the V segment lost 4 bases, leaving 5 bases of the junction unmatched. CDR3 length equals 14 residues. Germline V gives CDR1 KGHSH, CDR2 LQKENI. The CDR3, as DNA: TGTGCCAGCTCACGAAGCGGGAGTCAAGATACGCAGTATTTT. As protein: CASSRSGSQDTQYF.

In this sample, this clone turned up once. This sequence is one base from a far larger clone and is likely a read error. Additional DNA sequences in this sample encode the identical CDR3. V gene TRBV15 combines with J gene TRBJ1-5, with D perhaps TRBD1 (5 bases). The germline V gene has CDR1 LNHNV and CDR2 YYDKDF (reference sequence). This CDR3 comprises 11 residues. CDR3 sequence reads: CAIRDHQPQHF. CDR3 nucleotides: TGTGCCATCAGGGATCATCAGCCTCAGCATTTT.

The CDR3 DNA sequence: TGTGCCAGCTCACAGGGACTAGCGGGACTAAACACCGGGGAGCTGTTTTTT. Residues: CASSQGLAGLNTGELFF. The chain employs TRBV18 and TRBJ2-2, with 13 bases matching TRBD2. CDR1 KGHSH and CDR2 LQKENI come from the germline V gene. The CDR3 sequence is 17 residues long. Trimming cost V 4 bases and J 2 bases; bases outside gene matches: 4.

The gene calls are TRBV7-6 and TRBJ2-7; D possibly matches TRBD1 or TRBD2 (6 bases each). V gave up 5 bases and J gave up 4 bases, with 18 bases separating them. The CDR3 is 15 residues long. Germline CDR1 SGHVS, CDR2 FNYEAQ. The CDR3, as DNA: TGTGCCAGCAGCCTACAGGGTTCCGGGACTTACGAGCAGTACTTC. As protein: CASSLQGSGTYEQYF.

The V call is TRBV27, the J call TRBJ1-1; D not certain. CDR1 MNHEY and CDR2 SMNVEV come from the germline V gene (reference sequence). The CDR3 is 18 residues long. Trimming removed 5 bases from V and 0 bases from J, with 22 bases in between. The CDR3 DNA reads TGTGCCAGCAGTCCCCGGGTGCAGGAGCGTATAATGAACACTGAAGCTTTCTTT. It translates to CASSPRVQERIMNTEAFF.